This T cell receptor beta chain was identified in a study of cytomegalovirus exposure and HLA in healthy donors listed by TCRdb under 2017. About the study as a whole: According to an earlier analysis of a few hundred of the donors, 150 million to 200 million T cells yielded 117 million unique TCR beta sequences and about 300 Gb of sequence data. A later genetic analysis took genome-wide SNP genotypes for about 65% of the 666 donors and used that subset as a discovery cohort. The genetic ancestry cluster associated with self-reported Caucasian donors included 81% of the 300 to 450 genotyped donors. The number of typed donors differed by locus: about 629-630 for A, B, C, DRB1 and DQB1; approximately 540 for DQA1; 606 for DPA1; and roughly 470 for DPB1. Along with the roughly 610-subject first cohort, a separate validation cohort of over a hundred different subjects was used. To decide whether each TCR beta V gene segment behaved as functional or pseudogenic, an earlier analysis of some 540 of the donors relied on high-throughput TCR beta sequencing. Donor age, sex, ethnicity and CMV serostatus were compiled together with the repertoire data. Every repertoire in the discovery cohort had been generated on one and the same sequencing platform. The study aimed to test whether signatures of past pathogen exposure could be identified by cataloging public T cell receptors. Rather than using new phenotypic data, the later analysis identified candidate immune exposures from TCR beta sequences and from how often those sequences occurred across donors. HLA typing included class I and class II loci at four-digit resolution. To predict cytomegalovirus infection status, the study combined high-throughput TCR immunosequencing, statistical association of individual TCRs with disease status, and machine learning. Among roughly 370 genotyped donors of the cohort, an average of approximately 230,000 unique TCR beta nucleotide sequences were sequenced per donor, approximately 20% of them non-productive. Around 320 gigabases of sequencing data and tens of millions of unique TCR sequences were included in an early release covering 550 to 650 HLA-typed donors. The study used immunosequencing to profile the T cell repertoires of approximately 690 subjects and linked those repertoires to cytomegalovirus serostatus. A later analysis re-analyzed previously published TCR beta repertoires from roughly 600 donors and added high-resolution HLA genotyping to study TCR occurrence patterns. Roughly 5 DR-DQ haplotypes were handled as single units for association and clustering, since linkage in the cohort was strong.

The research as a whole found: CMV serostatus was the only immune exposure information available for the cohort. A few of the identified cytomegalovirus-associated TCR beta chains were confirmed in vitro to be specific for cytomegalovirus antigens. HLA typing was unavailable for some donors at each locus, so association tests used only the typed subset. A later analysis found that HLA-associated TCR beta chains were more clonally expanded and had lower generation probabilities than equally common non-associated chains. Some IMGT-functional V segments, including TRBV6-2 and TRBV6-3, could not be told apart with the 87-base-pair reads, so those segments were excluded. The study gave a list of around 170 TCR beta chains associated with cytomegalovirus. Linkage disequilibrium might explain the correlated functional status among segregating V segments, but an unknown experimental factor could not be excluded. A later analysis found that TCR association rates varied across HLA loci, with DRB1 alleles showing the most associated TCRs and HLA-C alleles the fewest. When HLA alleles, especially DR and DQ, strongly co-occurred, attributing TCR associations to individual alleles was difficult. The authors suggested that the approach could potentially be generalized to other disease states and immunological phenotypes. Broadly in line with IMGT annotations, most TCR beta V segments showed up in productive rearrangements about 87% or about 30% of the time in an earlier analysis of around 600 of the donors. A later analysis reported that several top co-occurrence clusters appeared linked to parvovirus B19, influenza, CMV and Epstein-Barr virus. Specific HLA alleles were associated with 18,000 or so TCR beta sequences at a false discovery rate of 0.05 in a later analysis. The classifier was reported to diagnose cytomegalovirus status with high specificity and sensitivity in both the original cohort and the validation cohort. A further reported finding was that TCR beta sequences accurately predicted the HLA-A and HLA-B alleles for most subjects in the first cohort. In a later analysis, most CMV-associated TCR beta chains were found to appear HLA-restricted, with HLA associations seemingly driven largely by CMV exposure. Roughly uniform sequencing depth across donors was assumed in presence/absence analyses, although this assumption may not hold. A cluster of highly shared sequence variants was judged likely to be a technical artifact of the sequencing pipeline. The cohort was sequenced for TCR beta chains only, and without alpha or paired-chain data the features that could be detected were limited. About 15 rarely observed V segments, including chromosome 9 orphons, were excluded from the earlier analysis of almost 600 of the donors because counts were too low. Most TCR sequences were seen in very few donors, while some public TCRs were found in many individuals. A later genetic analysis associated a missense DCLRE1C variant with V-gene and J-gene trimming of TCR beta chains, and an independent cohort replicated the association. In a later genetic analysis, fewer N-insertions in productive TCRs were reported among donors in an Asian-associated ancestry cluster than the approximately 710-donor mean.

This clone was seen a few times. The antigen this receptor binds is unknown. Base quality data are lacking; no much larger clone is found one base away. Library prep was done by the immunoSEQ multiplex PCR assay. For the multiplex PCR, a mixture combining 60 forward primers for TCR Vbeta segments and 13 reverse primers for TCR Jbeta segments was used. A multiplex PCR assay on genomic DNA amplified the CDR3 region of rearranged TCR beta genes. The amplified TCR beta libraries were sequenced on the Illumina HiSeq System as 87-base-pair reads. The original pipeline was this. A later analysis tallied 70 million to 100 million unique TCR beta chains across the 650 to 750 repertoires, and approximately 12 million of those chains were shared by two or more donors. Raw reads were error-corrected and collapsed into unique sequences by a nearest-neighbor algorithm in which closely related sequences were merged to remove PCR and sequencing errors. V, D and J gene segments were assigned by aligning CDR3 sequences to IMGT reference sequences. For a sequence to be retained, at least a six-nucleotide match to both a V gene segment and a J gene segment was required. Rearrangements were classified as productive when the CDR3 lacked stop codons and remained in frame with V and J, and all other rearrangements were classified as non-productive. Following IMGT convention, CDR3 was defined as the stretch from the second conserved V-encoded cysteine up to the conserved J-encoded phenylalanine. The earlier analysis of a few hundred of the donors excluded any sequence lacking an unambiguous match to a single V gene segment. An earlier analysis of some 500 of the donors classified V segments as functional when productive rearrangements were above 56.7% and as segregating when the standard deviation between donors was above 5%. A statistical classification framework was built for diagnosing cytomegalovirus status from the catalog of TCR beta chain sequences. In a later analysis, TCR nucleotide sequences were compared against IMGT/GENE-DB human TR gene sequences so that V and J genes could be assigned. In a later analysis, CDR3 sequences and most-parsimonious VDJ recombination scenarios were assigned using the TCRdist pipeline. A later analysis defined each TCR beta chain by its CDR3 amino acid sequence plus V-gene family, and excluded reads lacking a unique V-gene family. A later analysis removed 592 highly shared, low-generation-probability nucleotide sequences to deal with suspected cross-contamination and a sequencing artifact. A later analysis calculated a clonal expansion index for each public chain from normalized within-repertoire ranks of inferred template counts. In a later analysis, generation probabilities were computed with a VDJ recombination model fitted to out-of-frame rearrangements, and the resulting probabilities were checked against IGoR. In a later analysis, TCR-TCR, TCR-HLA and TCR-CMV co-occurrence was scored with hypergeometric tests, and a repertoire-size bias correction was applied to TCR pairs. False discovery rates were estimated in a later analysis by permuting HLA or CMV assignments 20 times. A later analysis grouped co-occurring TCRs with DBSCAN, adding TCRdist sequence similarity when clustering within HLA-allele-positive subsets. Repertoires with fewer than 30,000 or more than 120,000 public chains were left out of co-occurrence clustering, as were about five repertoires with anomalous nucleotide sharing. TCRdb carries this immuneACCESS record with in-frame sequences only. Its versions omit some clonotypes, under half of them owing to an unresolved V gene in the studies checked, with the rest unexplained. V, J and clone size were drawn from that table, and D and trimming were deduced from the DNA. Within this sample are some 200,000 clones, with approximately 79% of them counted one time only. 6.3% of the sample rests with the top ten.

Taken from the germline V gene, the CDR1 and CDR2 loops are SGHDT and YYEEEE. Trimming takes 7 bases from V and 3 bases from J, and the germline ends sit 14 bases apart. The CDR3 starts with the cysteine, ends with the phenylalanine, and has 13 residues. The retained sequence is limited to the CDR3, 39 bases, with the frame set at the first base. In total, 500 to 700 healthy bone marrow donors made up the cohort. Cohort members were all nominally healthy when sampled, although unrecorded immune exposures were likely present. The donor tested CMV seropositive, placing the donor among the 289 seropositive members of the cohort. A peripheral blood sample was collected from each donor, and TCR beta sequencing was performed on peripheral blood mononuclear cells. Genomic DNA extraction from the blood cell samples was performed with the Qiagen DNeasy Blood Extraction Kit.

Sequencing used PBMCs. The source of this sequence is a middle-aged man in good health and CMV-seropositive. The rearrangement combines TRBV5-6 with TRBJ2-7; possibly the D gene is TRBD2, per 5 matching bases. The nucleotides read TGTGCCAGCGCCGCGGGCGTGAGCTACGAGCAGTACTTC. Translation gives CASAAGVSYEQYF.